This T cell receptor beta chain was documented in a study of T cells in Graves' hyperthyroidism and ophthalmopathy (dated 2019 in TCRdb). Context from the whole study: Peripheral blood was sampled at the time of initial diagnosis, prior to any treatment. TCR V-J signatures able to tell the groups apart were searched for in a discovery cohort of about a hundred patients, of whom 40 to 45 had Graves' ophthalmopathy and around 58 had stable Graves' hyperthyroidism. Prospective prediction of ophthalmopathy was tested in an independent validation cohort of 18 to 20 hyperthyroidism patients and around 16 patients who later progressed to ophthalmopathy. For training and testing, the 100 patients in the discovery cohort were randomly divided in a 7:3 ratio. In about 6 Graves' hyperthyroidism patients, the study also compared T-cell repertoires from thyroid tissue with T-cell repertoires from blood. After sampling, hyperthyroidism patients received methimazole starting at 30 mg daily, and ophthalmopathy patients received high-dose intravenous methylprednisolone. TCR Vbeta CDR3 sequencing of 135 peripheral blood samples (over 40 ophthalmopathy, roughly 74 hyperthyroidism and roughly 17 progressor patients) is reported in the paper.

TCR beta CDR3 regions were amplified from RNA transcripts. For the first round of RT-PCR on the TCR CDR3, the HTBI primer set was used together with the Qiagen OneStep RT-PCR kit. The libraries were constructed in a second round of multiplex PCR and then size-selected and purified. Paired-end sequencing of the libraries was performed with 100 bp reads on an Illumina HiSeq2000. In the authors' own workflow: SOAPnuke was used to process the raw data, removing reads that contained adapters or uncalled bases, had a mean Phred below 15, or lacked an exact match to the constant primer or identifier. High-quality paired reads were merged using COPE v1.2.5, and each unique nucleotide sequence was defined as a clonotype. MiTCR v1.1 was used to align the clonotypes against IMGT TRBV, TRBD and TRBJ reference segments. The analysis included only V-J combinations with a frequency above 0.0001, which together covered 99% to 99.2% of the repertoires. A TCS score was defined as the ratio between F50 (clonal expansion) and ExV (chaos), using BLOSUM62-based TCRdist between CDR3 peptides within each V-J. Welch's t-statistics and random forest reduced 500 to 650 V-J features to some 14, which were used in a naive Bayes classifier (R e1071). TCRdb itself trimmed the public reads at Q25 with fastp, ran MiXCR and retained productive beta chains. CDR3 protein duplicates are merged, each entry listing the most common genes and DNA. TCRdb's processing, not the study's, gives the V and J calls here. The sample data list approximately 630,000 distinct CDR3 sequences, and 15% to 20% of these were observed just once. The ten biggest clones cover approximately 3.8% of the sample.

Measured from the cysteine to the phenylalanine, the CDR3 is 14 residues long. Kept here is only the CDR3 DNA, which spans 42 bases and is read in frame from base 1. V loses 5 bases of germline sequence and J loses 2 bases, and the interval between the two ends is 13 bases. CDR1 MDHEN and CDR2 SYDVKM were looked up in the germline V gene. Points the paper makes about the study in general: In validation, the model predicted progression to ophthalmopathy with 60% to 71% sensitivity and 72.22% specificity, a median of about 6.7 months before onset. Most expanded thyroid clonotypes (frequency above 0.001) were also detected in blood, suggesting blood repertoires may reflect thyroid immune responses. No statistical method was used to set the sample size in advance, and investigators knew the group allocation. Ophthalmopathy was separated from stable hyperthyroidism by a 13 V-J signature model, with roughly 88% sensitivity and roughly 81% specificity obtained in cross-validation and 80%/75% obtained in testing.

Graves' hyperthyroidism was defined as stable when no progression to ophthalmopathy occurred over 18 months of follow-up. Hyperthyroidism patients were newly diagnosed, with disease duration under 2 months, and aged 18 to 65 years. Any patient with an uncontrolled infection, another autoimmune disease, pregnancy or lactation was excluded. Diagnoses relied on clinical symptoms, serum thyroxine and TRAb, thyroid ultrasound and orbital computed tomography. PBMCs were isolated from 7.5 to 10 ml of fresh peripheral blood by Ficoll-Paque density gradient centrifugation. Total RNA was extracted using Trizol reagent, and RNA quality was assessed on an Agilent 2100 Bioanalyzer. This clonotype was recorded many times. It has no known antigen specificity. Base-call qualities are not available, and no considerably larger clone is one nucleotide away.

The sequencing input was blood. The clonotype comes from a woman aged 25-40 years with Graves' hyperthyroidism. The rearrangement combines TRBV28 with TRBJ2-7; the D gene is perhaps TRBD1 or TRBD2, as each covers 5 bases. In nucleotides, the sequence is TGTGCCAGCAGTCCTGGGACGATCACCTACGAGCAGTACTTC. This yields the protein CASSPGTITYEQYF.